The sequence of this TCR beta chain was determined in a study of CD8+ T cells in alopecia areata. RNA was isolated and reverse transcribed to cDNA, the sequencing template. The assay was immunoSEQ multiplex PCR, and TCRdb's table has in-frame clones only and misses some. Here the sample spans some 200,000 clones, about three fifths being singletons. Treatment specified: oral pan-JAK inhibitor, 5-10 mg twice daily. Trimming cost V 2 bases and J 6 bases, with 4 bases left between them. The length of the CDR3 is 11 residues. Germline values: CDR1 GTSNPN, CDR2 SVGIG (reference sequence). This clone occurred a few times.

This receptor was taken from a human donor with alopecia areata. The J gene is TRBJ2-2, the V gene TRBV30; unclear D gene. Sequences were derived from CD4+ T cells sorted from blood, sampled at week 4, from a patient treated with tofacitinib. The CDR3 DNA follows: TGTGCCTGGAGTTATGCCGGGGAGCTGTTTTTT. Its protein product is CAWSYAGELFF.